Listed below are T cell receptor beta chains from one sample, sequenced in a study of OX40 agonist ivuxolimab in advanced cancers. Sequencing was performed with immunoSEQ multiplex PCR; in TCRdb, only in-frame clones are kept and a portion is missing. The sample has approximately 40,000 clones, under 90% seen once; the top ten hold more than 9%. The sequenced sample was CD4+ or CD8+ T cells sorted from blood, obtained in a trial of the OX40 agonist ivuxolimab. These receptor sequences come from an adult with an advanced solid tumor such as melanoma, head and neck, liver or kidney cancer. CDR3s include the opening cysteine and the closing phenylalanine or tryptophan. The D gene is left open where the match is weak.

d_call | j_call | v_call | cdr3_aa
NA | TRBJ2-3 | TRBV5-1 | CASSLAPSSTDTQYF
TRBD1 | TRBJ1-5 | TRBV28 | CASSSPGQAMYSNQPQHF
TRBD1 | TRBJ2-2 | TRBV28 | CASTLGQGRTGELFF
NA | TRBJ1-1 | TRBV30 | CAWSQEGNTEAFF
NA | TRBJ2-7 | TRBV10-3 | CAISESDLTDEQYF
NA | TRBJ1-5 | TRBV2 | CASRPRDFNQPQHF
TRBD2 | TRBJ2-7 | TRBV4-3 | CASSHPLKTGTSNYEQYF
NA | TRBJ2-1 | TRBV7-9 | CASSQTSYNEQFF
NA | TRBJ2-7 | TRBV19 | CASSIRGRGYEQYF
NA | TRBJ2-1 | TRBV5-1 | CASSRGASSYNEQFF
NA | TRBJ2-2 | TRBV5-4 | CASSPRTVANTGELFF
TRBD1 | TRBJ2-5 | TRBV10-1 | CASSERGQAYQETQYF
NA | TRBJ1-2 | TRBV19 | CASSTDGSGSNYGYTF
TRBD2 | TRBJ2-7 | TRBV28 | CASSSGGSGTYEQYF
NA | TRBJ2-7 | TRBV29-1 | CSVDGGGGPEQYF
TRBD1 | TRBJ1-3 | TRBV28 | CASSDRVSGNTIYF
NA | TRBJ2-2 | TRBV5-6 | CASRRAEVGGELFF
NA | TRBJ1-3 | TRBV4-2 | CASSQDRAGGGNTIYF
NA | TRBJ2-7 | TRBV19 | CASSIDLGGLYEQYF
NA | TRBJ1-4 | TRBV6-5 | CASSLENEKLFF
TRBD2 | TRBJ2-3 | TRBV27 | CASSLAGERLNTDTQYF
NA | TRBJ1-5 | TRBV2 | CASSTDSSNQPQHF
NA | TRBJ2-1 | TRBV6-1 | CASSDRAPYNEQFF
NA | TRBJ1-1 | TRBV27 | CASSLYQGMNTEAFF
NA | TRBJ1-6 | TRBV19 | CASSPPGEYSPLHF
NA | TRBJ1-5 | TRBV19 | CASSISPRGRSNQPQHF
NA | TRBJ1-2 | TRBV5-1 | CASSLIPTELLYGYTF
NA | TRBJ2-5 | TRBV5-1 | CASSLGGLATQETQYF
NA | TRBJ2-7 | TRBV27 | CASSLRSTTYEQYF
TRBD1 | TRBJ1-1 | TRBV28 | CASSYFRGHTEAFF
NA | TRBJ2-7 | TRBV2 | CASSVRPIYEQYF
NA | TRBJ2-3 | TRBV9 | CASSVAWLGGTDTQYF
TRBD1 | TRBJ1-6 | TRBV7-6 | CASSLQGTGGSPLHF
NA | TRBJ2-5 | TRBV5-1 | CASSLRGRETQYF
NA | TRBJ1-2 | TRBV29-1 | CSVGPDGYTF
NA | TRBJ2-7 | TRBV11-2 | CASSPVQGFTSYEQYF
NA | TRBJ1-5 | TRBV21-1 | CASSQSQNRAPKLYSNQPQHF
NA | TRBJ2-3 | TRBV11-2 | CASSQGAMTADTQYF
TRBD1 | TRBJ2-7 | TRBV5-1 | CASSAGTGLYEQYF
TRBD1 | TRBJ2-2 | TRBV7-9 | CASSLADRGALGTGELFF
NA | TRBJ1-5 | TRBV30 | CAWSVLDTRNQPQHF
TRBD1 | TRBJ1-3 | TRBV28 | CASSRLGQGAKTGNTIYF
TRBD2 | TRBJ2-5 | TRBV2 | CASSLRTSGVGETQYF
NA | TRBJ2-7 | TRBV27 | CASRHRDITYEQYF
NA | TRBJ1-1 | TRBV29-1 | CSVKPSDGLMNTEAFF
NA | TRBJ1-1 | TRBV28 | CASSLSQGLTEAFF
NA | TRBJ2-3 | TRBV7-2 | CASSLSGTDTQYF
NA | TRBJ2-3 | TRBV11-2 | CASSLPGAGTDTQYF
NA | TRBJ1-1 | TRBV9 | CASSAGTANTEAFF
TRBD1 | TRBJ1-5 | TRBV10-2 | CASSENRGGGQPQHF
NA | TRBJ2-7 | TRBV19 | CASSIGEKYEQYF